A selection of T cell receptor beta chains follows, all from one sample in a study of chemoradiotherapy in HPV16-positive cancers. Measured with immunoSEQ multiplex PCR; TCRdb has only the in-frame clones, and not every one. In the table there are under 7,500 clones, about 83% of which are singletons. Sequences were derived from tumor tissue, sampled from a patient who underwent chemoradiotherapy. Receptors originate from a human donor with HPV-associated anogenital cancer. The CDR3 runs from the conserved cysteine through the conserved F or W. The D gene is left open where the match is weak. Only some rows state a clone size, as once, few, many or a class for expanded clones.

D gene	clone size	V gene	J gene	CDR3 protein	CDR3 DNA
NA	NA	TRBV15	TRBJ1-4	CATSRDHRGIGSNEKLFF	TGTGCCACCAGCAGAGATCATAGGGGTATAGGCTCTAATGAAAAACTGTTTTTT
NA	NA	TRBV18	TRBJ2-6	CASSPLGSGANVLTF	TGTGCCAGCTCACCGCTTGGGTCTGGGGCCAACGTCCTGACTTTC
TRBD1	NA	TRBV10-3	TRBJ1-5	CAISAGTGGGGNQPQHF	TGTGCCATCAGTGCGGGGACAGGGGGCGGGGGCAATCAGCCCCAGCATTTT
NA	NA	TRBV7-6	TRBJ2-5	CASSLQETQYF	TGTGCCAGCAGCCTTCAGGAGACCCAGTACTTC
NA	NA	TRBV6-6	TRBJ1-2	CAAGGLIYGYTF	TGTGCCGCCGGGGGGCTCATCTATGGCTACACCTTC
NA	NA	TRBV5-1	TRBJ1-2	CASRIGDGGPEGYTF	TGCGCCAGCAGAATTGGGGACGGGGGACCAGAGGGCTACACCTTC
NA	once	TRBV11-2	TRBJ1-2	CASRAQGKANYGYTF	TGTGCCAGCAGAGCCCAGGGTAAAGCTAACTATGGCTACACCTTC
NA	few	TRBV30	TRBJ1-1	CAWRFQTNTEAFF	TGTGCCTGGCGATTCCAGACGAACACTGAAGCTTTCTTT
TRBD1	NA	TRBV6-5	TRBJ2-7	CASSRGQSSYEQYF	TGTGCCAGCAGCCGGGGACAGAGCTCCTACGAGCAGTACTTC
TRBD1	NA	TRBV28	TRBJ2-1	CASSKQGAYNEQFF	TGTGCCAGCAGCAAACAGGGGGCCTACAATGAGCAGTTCTTC
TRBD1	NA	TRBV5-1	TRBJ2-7	CASSTDRSSYEQYF	TGCGCCAGCAGCACGGACAGGAGCTCCTACGAGCAGTACTTC
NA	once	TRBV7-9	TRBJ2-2	CASSLGGQNTGELFF	TGTGCCAGCAGCTTAGGGGGACAGAACACCGGGGAGCTGTTTTTT
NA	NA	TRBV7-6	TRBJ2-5	CASSLLGQETQYF	TGTGCCAGCAGCTTATTAGGGCAAGAGACCCAGTACTTC
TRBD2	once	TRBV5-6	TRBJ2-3	CASSRSTSGSTADTQYF	TGTGCCAGCAGCCGGAGCACTAGCGGGTCCACAGCAGATACGCAGTATTTT
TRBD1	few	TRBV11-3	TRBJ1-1	CASSQGVSTEAFF	TGTGCCAGCAGCCAGGGGGTTAGCACTGAAGCTTTCTTT
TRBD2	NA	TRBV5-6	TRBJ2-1	CASGLAGGMNNEQFF	TGTGCCAGCGGATTAGCGGGGGGGATGAACAATGAGCAGTTCTTC
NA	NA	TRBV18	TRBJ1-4	CASSPDLNEKLFF	TGTGCCAGCTCACCGGACCTAAATGAAAAACTGTTTTTT
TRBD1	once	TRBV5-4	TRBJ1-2	CASSSSGTGVHGYTF	TGTGCCAGCAGCTCCTCCGGGACAGGGGTGCATGGCTACACCTTC
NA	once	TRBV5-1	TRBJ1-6	CASSPRTDSYNSPLHF	TGCGCCAGCAGCCCCCGGACAGACTCCTATAATTCACCCCTCCACTTT
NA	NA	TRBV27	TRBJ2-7	CASSIAKGPYEQYF	TGTGCCAGCAGTATAGCCAAGGGTCCCTACGAGCAGTACTTC
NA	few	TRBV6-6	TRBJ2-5	CASSHPERGETQYF	TGTGCCAGCAGTCACCCGGAACGTGGAGAGACCCAGTACTTC
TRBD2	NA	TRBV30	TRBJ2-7	CAWSRASGDYEQYF	TGTGCCTGGAGTAGAGCCAGCGGGGACTACGAGCAGTACTTC
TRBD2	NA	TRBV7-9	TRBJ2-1	CASSFSHNLAGGYNEQFF	TGTGCCAGCAGCTTCAGCCACAACCTAGCGGGGGGCTACAATGAGCAGTTCTTC
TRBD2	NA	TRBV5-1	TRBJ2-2	CASSPVAGGPGELFF	TGCGCCAGCAGCCCGGTAGCGGGAGGGCCTGGGGAGCTGTTTTTT
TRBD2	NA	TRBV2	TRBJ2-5	CASSEKAGGPKTQYF	TGTGCCAGCAGTGAAAAAGCGGGGGGGCCCAAGACCCAGTACTTC
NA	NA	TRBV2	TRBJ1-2	CATAGRENYGYTF	TGTGCCACCGCGGGTCGGGAGAACTATGGCTACACCTTC
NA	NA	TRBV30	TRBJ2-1	CAWSRRNEQFF	TGTGCCTGGAGTCGACGGAATGAGCAGTTCTTC
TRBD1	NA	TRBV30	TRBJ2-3	CAWSHGTGSADTQYF	TGTGCCTGGAGTCACGGGACAGGGAGTGCAGATACGCAGTATTTT
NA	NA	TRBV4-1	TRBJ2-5	CASSQGSLWETQYF	TGCGCCAGCAGCCAAGGGTCATTGTGGGAGACCCAGTACTTC